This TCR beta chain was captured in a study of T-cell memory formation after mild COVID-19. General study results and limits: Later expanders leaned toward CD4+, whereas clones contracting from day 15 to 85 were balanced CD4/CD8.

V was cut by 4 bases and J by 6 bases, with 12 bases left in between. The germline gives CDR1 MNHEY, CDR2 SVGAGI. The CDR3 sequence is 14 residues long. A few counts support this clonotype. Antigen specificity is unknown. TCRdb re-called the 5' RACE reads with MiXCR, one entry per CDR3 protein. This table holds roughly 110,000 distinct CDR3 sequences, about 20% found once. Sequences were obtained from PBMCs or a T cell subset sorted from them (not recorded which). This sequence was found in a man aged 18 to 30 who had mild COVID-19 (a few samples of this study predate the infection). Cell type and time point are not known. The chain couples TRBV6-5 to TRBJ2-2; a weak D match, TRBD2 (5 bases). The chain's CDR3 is CASSSSAVAGELFF. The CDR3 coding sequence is TGTGCCAGCAGTTCCTCAGCGGTAGCCGGGGAGCTGTTTTTT.